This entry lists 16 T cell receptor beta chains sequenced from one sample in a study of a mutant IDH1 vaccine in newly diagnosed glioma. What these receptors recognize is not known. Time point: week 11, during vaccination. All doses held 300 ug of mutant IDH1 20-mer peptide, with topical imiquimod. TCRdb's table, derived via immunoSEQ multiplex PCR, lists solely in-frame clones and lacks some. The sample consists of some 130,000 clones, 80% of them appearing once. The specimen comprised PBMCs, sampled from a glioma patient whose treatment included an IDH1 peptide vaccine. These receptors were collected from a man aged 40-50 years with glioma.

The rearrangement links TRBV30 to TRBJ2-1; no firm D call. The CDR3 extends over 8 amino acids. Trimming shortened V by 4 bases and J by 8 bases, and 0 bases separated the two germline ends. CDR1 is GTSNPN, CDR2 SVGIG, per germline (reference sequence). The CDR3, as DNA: TGTGCCTGGAATGAGCAGTTCTTC. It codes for CAWNEQFF. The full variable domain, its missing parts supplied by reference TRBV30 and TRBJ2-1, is SQTIHQWPATLVQPVGSPLSLECTVEGTSNPNLYWYRQAAGRGLQLLFYSVGIGQISSEVPQNLSASRPQDRQFILSSKKLLLSDSGFYLCAWNEQFFGPGTRLTVL.

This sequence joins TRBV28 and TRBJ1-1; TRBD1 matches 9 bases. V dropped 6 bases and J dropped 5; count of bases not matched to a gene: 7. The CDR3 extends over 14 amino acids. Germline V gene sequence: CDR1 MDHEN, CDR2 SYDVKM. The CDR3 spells CASRPRTGETEAFF. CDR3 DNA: TGTGCCAGCAGGCCTCGGACAGGGGAAACTGAAGCTTTCTTT.

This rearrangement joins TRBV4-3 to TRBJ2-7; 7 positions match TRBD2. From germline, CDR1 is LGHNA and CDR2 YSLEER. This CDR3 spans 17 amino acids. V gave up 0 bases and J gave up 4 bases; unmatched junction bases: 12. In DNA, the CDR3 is TGCGCCAGCAGCCAAGATAAAACGGGAGGTATCTTTTACGAGCAGTACTTC. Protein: CASSQDKTGGIFYEQYF.

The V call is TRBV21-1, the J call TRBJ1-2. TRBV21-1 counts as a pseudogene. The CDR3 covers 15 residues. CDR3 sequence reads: CASSKARRPPGGYTF. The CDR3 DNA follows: TGTGCCAGCAGCAAAGCGAGGAGGCCGCCGGGTGGCTACACCTTC.

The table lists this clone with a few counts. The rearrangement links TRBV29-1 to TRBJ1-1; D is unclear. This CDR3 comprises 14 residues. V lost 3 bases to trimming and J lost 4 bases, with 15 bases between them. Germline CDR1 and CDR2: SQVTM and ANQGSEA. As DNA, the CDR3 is TGCAGCGTTGAGACGGACTTGACGGGCACTGAAGCTTTCTTT. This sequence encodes CSVETDLTGTEAFF. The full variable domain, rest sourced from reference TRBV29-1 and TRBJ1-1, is SAVISQKPSRDICQRGTSLTIQCQVDSQVTMMFWYRQQPGQSLTLIATANQGSEATYESGFVIDKFPISRPNLTFSTLTVSNMSPEDSSIYLCSVETDLTGTEAFFGQGTRLTVV.

In DNA form, the CDR3 reads TGTGCCAGCAGCTTAGCGGGCGTGGGCTCCAACTATAATGAAAAACTGTTTTTT. Encoded protein: CASSLAGVGSNYNEKLFF. The rearrangement links TRBV7-2 to TRBJ1-4; no reliable D call. V lost 0 bases and J lost 4, with 18 bases in between. CDR3 size: 18 residues. The germline CDR1 and CDR2 sequences are SGHTA and FQGNSA. The full variable domain, completed using reference TRBV7-2 and TRBJ1-4, is GAGVSQSPSNKVTEKGKDVELRCDPISGHTALYWYRQSLGQGLEFLIYFQGNSAPDKSGLPSDRFSAERTGGSVSTLTIQRTQQEDSAVYLCASSLAGVGSNYNEKLFFGSGTQLSVL.

The CDR3 is CASSEDRGGETQYF. The CDR3 DNA sequence: TGCGCCAGCAGCGAGGACAGGGGCGGGGAGACCCAGTACTTC. V and J are TRBV5-1 and TRBJ2-5; 9 bases are a match to TRBD1. The junction had 6 bases not matched to a gene; V was cut back by 4 bases and J by 5 bases. The CDR3 sequence is 14 residues long. Germline CDR1 reads SGHRS; CDR2 reads YFSETQ.

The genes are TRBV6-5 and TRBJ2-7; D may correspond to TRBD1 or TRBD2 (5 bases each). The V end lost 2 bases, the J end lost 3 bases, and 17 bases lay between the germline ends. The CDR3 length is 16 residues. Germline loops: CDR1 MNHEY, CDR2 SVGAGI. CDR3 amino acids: CASSYLGDGLDYEQYF. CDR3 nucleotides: TGTGCCAGCAGTTACCTCGGGGACGGGCTGGACTACGAGCAGTACTTC.

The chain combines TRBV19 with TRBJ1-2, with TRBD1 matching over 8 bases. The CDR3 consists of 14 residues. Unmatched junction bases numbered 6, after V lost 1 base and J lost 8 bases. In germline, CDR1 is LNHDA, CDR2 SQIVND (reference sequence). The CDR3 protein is CASSIVGTGGGYTF. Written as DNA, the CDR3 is TGTGCCAGTAGTATAGTGGGCACAGGGGGAGGCTACACCTTC.

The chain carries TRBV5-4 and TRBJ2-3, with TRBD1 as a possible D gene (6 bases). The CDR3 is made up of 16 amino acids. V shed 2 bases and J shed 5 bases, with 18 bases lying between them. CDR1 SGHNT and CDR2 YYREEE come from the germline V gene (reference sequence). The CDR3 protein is CASSFDQGIRGDTQYF. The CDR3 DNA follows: TGTGCCAGCAGCTTTGATCAGGGGATCCGGGGAGATACGCAGTATTTT.

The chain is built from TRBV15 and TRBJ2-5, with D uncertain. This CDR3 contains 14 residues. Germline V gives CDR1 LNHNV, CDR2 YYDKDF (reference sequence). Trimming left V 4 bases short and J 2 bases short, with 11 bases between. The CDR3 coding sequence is TGTGCCACCAGCACCGGGTTGGGACAAGAGACCCAGTACTTC. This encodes CATSTGLGQETQYF.

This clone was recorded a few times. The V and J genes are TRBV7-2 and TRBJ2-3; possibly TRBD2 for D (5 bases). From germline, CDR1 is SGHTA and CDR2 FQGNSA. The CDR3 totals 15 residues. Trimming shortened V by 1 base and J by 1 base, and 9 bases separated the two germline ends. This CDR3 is CASSLDLARTDTQYF. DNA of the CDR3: TGTGCCAGCAGCTTAGATTTAGCGCGCACAGATACGCAGTATTTT.

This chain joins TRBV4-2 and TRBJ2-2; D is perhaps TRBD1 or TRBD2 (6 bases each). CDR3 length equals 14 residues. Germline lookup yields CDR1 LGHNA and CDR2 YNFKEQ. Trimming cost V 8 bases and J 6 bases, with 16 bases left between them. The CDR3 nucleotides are TGTGCCAGCGCCCTCGACGGGGGCCCCGGGGAGCTGTTTTTT. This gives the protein CASALDGGPGELFF.

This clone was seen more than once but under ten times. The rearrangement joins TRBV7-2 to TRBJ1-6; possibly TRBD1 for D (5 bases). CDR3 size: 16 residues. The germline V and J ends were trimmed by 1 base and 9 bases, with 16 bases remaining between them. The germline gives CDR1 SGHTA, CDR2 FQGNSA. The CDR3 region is CASSLDPSRRGSPLHF. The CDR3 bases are TGTGCCAGCAGCTTAGACCCGAGCAGGAGGGGTTCACCCCTCCACTTT.

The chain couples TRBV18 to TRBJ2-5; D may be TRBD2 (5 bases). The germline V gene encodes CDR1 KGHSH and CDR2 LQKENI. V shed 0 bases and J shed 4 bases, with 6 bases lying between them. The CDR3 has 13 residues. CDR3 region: CASSPPRGETQYF. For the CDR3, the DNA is TGTGCCAGCTCACCACCTCGGGGAGAGACCCAGTACTTC.

CDR3 protein: CASSVGGQGAVNTEAFF. CDR3 coding DNA: TGTGCCAGCAGCGTAGGGGGACAGGGGGCGGTGAACACTGAAGCTTTCTTT. The V gene is TRBV9, the J gene TRBJ1-1; 12 nucleotides align to TRBD1. From germline, CDR1 is SGDLS and CDR2 YYNGEE. This CDR3 is built from 17 residues. The ends lost 0 bases at V and 0 bases at J; junction bases unmatched: 3. Together with reference TRBV9 and TRBJ1-1, the CDR3 gives the full variable domain: DSGVTQTPKHLITATGQRVTLRCSPRSGDLSVYWYQQSLDQGLQFLIQYYNGEERAKGNILERFSAQQFPDLHSELNLSSLELGDSALYFCASSVGGQGAVNTEAFFGQGTRLTVV.